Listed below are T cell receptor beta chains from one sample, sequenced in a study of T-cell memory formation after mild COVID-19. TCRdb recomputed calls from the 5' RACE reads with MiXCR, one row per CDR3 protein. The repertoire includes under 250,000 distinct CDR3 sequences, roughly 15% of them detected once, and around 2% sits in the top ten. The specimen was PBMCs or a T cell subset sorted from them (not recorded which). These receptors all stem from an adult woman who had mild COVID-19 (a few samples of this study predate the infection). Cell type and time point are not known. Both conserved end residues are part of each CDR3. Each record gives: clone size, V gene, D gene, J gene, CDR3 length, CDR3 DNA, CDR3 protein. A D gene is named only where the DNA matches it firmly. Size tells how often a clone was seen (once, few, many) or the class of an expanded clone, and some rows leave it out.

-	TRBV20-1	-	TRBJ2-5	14	TGCAGTGCTAGAGGGACCCCGAGACAAGAGACCCAGTACTTC	CSARGTPRQETQYF
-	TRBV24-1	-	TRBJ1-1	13	TGTGACACCAGTGATTTGGAGTCCGGTAGAGCTTTCTTT	CDTSDLESGRAFF
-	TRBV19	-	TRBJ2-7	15	TGTGCCAGTAGTATAGACACGGGAGTCCGATCCGAGCAGTACTTC	CASSIDTGVRSEQYF
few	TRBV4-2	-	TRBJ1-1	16	TGTGCCAGCAGCCAAGAAATTGGCCGGGTGAACACTGAAGCTTTCTTT	CASSQEIGRVNTEAFF
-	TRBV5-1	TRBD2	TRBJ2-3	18	TGCGCCAGCAGCCCCAGCCGGGGAGCGGGATATAGCACAGATACGCAGTATTTT	CASSPSRGAGYSTDTQYF
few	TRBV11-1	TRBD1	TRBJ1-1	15	TGTGCCAGCAGCGTGGACAGGGACTGGGACACTGAAGCTTTCTTT	CASSVDRDWDTEAFF
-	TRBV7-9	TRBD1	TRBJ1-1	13	TGTGCCAGCAGCACACAGGGGTACACTGAAGCTTTCTTT	CASSTQGYTEAFF
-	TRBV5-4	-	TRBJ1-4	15	TGTGCCAGCAGCTTGGGGGGCAGAGGTAATGAAAAACTGTTTTTT	CASSLGGRGNEKLFF
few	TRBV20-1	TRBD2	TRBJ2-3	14	TGCAGTGCTAGAGGACTAGCGGGAGCGGCTACGCAGTATTTT	CSARGLAGAATQYF
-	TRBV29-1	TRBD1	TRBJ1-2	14	TGCAGCGCTACCCACACCGGGACAGACTATGGCTACACCTTC	CSATHTGTDYGYTF
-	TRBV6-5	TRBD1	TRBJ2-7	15	TGTGCCAGCAGCCCCTTGGGACAGGCGTCCTACGAGCAGTACTTC	CASSPLGQASYEQYF
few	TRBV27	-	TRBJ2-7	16	TGTGCCAGCAGTTTAACAGCCGGGTCTTCTATCTCCGAGCAGTACTTC	CASSLTAGSSISEQYF
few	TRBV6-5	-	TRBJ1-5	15	TGTGCCAGCAGGAAATACACGACCGGCAATCATCCCCAGCATTTT	CASRKYTTGNHPQHF
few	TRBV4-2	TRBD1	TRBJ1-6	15	TGTGCCAGCAGCCCCGCCGGGACAGGGTCCTCACCCCTCCACTTT	CASSPAGTGSSPLHF
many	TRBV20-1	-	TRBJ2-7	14	TGCAGTGCCCGACCGACTTTTAACCCCTACGAGCAGTACTTC	CSARPTFNPYEQYF
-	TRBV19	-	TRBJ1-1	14	TGTGCCAGTAGTAGTCAGGGTATCGACACTGAAGCTTTCTTT	CASSSQGIDTEAFF
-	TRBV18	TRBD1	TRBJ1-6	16	TGTGCCAGCTCACCACAGGGGGCAGGGTATAATTCACCCCTCCACTTT	CASSPQGAGYNSPLHF
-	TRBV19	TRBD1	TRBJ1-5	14	TGTGCCGCCTCGGGGACAGGGAGCAATCAGCCCCAGCATTTT	CAASGTGSNQPQHF
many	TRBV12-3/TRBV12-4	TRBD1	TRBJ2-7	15	TGTGCCAGCAGTTTCGGACAGGGTGCCCCCTACGAGCAGTACTTC	CASSFGQGAPYEQYF
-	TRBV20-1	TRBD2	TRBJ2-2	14	TGCAGTGCCAGGCAGCGGGAGGGCCGCGGGGAGCTGTTTTTT	CSARQREGRGELFF
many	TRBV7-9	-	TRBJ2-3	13	TGTGCCAGCAGCTTAGCCCTCGGGGATACGCAGTATTTT	CASSLALGDTQYF
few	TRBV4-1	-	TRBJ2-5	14	TGCGCCAGCAGCCAAGCGGCCAGCGTAGAGACCCAGTACTTC	CASSQAASVETQYF
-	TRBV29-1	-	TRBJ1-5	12	TGCAGCGTTGGGCAGGGGCGTCAGCCCCAGCATTTT	CSVGQGRQPQHF
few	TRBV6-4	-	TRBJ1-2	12	TGTGCCAGCAGTGGCCGGTCAGGAGGCTACACCTTC	CASSGRSGGYTF
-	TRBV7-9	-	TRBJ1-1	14	TGTGCCAGCAGCTTAGAACAGATGAACACTGAAGCTTTCTTT	CASSLEQMNTEAFF
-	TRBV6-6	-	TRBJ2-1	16	TGTGCCAGCAGCGCGGGGGGAGGGGGCGGATACAATGAGCAGTTCTTC	CASSAGGGGGYNEQFF
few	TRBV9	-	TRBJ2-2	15	TGTGCCAGCAGCGTAGGCACGGCTCCCGCCGGGGAGCTGTTTTTT	CASSVGTAPAGELFF
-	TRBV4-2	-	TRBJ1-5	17	TGTGCCAGCAGCCAAGATAGGGCAGGGCCTACAAGGGGGCCCCAGCATTTT	CASSQDRAGPTRGPQHF
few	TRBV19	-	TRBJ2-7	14	TGTGCCAGTAGTAATCGGGCAGGAACCTACGAGCAGTACTTC	CASSNRAGTYEQYF
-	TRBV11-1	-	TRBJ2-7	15	TGTGCCAGCAGCTTATCATCTGGACAGCCCTACGAGCAGTACTTC	CASSLSSGQPYEQYF
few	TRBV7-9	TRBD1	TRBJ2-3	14	TGTGCCAGCAGCTTGCGACAGGGCCCAGATACGCAGTATTTT	CASSLRQGPDTQYF
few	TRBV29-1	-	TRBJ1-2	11	TGCAGCGTTGGGGGAGGGAATGGCTACACCTTC	CSVGGGNGYTF
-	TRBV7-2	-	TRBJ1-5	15	TGTGCCAGCAGTTCGTTGTCCCAGTTCAATCAGCCCCAGCATTTT	CASSSLSQFNQPQHF
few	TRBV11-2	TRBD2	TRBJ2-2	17	TGTGCCAGCAGAGAACTTGCTATCGGGAGGGTTGGCGGGGAGCTGTTTTTT	CASRELAIGRVGGELFF
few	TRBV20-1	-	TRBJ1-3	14	TGCAGTGCTATCCGGGGTCCTCCTGGAAACACCATATATTTT	CSAIRGPPGNTIYF
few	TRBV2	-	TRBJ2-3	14	TGTGCCAGCAGTGTGGGAGCTAGGACAGATACGCAGTATTTT	CASSVGARTDTQYF
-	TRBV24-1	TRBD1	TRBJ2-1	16	TGTGCCACCAGTGATCCGGACAGGGGCTCCTACAATGAGCAGTTCTTC	CATSDPDRGSYNEQFF
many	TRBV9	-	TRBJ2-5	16	TGTGCCAGCAGCGTCCAGACCGGGGACACAGGAGAGACCCAGTACTTC	CASSVQTGDTGETQYF
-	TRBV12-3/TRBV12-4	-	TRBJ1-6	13	TGTGCCAGCAGTTCCAGAGGCTATTCACCCCTCCACTTT	CASSSRGYSPLHF
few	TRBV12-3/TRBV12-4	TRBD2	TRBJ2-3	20	TGTGCCAGCAGACGCCATGCTCTAGCGGGGGGAATATGGGGCACAGATACGCAGTATTTT	CASRRHALAGGIWGTDTQYF
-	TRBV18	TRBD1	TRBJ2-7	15	TGTGCCAGCTCGCACCGGGACAGGGGCTCTTACGAGCAGTACTTC	CASSHRDRGSYEQYF
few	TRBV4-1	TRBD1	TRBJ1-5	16	TGCGCCAGCAGCCAACCGGACAGGGGAAACAATCAGCCCCAGCATTTT	CASSQPDRGNNQPQHF
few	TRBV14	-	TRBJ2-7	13	TGTGCCAGCAGCCAGGTAGCTATGGGTGAGCAGTACTTC	CASSQVAMGEQYF
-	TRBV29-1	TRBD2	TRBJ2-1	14	TGCAGCGTTGACAAGACTAGCGGTTACAATGAGCAGTTCTTC	CSVDKTSGYNEQFF
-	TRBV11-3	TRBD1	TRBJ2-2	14	TGTGCCAGCCGCAAAGGACAGGACACCGGGGAGCTGTTTTTT	CASRKGQDTGELFF
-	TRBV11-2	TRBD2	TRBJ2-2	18	TGTGCCAGCAGCTTAGGGAGGCGGCGGGAGAAAGGTTCCGGGGAGCTGTTTTTT	CASSLGRRREKGSGELFF
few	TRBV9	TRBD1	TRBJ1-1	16	TGTGCCAGCAGCGCCCTCCCGACAGGGTCGTTCACTGAAGCTTTCTTT	CASSALPTGSFTEAFF
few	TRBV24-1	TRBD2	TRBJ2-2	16	TGTGCCACCGCGTCGACCCGGGAGGCGGACACCGGGGAGCTGTTTTTT	CATASTREADTGELFF
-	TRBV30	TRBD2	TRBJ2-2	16	TGTGCCTGGAGTGTACTAGCGACCTCGTACACCGGGGAGCTGTTTTTT	CAWSVLATSYTGELFF
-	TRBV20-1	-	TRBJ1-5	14	TGCAGTGCTAGATTTGGGGGGACTGATCAGCCCCAGCATTTT	CSARFGGTDQPQHF
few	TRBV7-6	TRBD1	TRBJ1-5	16	TGTGCCAGCAGCCCAGCGGTAGGGGGCTTTAATCAGCCCCAGCATTTT	CASSPAVGGFNQPQHF
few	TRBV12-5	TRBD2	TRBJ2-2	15	TGTGCTAGTGGCACCGAGACTAGCTCCACCGGGGAGCTGTTTTTT	CASGTETSSTGELFF
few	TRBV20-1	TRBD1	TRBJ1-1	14	TGCAGTGCCAGGACAGGCGCAGCGGGCACTGAAGCTTTCTTT	CSARTGAAGTEAFF
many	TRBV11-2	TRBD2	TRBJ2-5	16	TGTGCCAGCAGCTTGGGAGGAGGGAGGGCCATGGAGACCCAGTACTTC	CASSLGGGRAMETQYF